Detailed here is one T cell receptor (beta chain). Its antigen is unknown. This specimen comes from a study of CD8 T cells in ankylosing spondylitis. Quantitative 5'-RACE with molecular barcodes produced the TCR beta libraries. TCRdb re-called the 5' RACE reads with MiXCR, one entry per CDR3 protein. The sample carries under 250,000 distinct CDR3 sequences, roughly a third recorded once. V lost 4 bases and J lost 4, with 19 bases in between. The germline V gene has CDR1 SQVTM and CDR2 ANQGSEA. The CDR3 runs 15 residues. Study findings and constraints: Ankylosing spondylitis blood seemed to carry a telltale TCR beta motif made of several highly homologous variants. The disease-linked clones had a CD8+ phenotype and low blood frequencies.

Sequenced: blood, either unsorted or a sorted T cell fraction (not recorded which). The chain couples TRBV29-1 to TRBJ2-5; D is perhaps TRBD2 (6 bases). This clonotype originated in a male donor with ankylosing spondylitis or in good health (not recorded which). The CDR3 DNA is TGCAGCGTTGGTCTTGGTGGGCAGGGAGGAGAGACCCAGTACTTC. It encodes CSVGLGGQGGETQYF.